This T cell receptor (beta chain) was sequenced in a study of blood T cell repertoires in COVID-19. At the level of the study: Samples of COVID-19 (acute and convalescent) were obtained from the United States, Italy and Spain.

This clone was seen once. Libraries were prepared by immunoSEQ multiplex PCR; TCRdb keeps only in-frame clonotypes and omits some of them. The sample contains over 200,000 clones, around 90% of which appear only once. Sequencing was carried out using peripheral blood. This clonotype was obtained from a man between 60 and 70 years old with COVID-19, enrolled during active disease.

The CDR3 is CASSPLMSSYNEQFF. Here the CDR3 DNA reads TGTGCCAGCTCACCCCTCATGAGCTCCTACAATGAGCAGTTCTTC. The chain is built from TRBV18 and TRBJ2-1; unclear D gene. Germline loops: CDR1 KGHSH, CDR2 LQKENI. This CDR3 contains 15 residues. Trimming pared 3 bases from V and 0 bases from J, leaving 9 bases between. Complete variable domain (other parts from reference TRBV18 and TRBJ2-1): NAGVMQNPRHLVRRRGQEARLRCSPMKGHSHVYWYRQLPEEGLKFMVYLQKENIIDESGMPKERFSAEFPKEGPSILRIQQVVRGDSAAYFCASSPLMSSYNEQFFGPGTRLTVL.